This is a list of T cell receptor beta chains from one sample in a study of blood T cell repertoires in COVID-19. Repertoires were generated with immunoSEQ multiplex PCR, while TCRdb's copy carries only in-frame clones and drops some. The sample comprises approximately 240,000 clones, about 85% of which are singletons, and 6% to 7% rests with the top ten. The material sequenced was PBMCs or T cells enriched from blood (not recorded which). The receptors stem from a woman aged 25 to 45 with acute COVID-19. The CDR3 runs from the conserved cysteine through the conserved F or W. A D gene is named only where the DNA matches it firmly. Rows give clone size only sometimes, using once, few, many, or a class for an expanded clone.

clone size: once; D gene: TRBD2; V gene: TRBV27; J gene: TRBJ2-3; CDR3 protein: CASSFLTSGGHLSTDTQYF; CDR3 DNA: TGTGCCAGCAGTTTCCTGACTAGCGGGGGGCACCTTAGCACAGATACGCAGTATTTT
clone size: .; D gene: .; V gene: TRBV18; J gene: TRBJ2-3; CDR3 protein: CASSPPSTRPDTQYF; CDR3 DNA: TGTGCCAGCTCACCACCTTCGACTAGACCAGATACGCAGTATTTT
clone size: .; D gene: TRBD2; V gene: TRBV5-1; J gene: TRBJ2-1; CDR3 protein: CASSLASGGVFSYNEQFF; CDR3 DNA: TGCGCCAGCAGCCTCGCTAGCGGGGGGGTCTTCTCCTACAATGAGCAGTTCTTC
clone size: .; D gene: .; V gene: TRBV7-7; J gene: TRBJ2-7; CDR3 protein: CASSLGFGQSYEQYF; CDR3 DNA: TGTGCTAGCAGCTTAGGTTTCGGACAGAGCTACGAGCAGTACTTC
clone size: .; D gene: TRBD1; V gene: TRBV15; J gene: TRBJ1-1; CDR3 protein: CATSRDRGGSEAFF; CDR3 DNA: TGTGCCACCAGCAGAGATCGAGGGGGCTCTGAAGCTTTCTTT
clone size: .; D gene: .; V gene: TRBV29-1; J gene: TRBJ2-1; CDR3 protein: CSVEQNNYNEQFF; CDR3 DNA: TGCAGCGTTGAACAAAACAACTACAATGAGCAGTTCTTC
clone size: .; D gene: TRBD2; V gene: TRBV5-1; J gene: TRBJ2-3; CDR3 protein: CASTGLAGRADTQYF; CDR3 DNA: TGCGCCAGCACCGGACTAGCGGGAAGGGCAGATACGCAGTATTTT
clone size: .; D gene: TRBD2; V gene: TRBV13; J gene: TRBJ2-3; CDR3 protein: CASSSTSGSFTDTQYF; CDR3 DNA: TGTGCCAGCAGCTCTACTAGCGGGTCATTCACAGATACGCAGTATTTT
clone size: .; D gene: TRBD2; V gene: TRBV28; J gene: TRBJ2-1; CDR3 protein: CASRAGTSGSSSYNEQFF; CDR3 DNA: TGTGCCAGCAGGGCCGGGACTAGCGGATCGAGCTCCTACAATGAGCAGTTCTTC
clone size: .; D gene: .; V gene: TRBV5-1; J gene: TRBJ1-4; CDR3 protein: CASSLGGREKLFF; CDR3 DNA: TGCGCCAGCAGCTTGGGGGGGCGTGAAAAACTGTTTTTT
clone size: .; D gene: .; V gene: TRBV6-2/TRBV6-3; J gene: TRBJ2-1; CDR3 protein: CASSQLNNEQFF; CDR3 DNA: TGTGCCAGCAGTCAACTTAACAATGAGCAGTTCTTC
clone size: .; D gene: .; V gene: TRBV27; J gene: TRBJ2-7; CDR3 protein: CASRTYNYEQYF; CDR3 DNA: TGTGCCAGCAGGACTTACAACTACGAGCAGTACTTC
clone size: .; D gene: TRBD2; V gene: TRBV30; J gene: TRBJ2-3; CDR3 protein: CAWSPSWRGGPDTQYF; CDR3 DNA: TGTGCCTGGAGTCCTTCCTGGCGGGGGGGCCCAGATACGCAGTATTTT
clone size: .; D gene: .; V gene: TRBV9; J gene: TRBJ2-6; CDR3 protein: CASSVGGPDAGANVLTF; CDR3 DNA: TGTGCCAGCAGCGTAGGGGGGCCCGATGCTGGGGCCAACGTCCTGACTTTC
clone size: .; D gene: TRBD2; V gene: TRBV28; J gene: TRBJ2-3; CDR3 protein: CASSPDFPGRASDTQYF; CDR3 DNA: TGTGCCAGCAGTCCCGACTTTCCCGGGAGGGCCTCAGATACGCAGTATTTT
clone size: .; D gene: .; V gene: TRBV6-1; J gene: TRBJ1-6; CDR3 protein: CASSEDGSSYNSPLHF; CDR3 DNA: TGTGCCAGCAGTGAAGACGGTAGCTCCTATAATTCACCCCTCCACTTT
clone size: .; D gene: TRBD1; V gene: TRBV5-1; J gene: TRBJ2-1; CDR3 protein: CASTLDRGEQFF; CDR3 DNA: TGCGCCAGCACCTTGGACAGGGGCGAGCAGTTCTTC
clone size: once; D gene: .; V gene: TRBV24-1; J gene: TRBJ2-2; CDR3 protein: CATSEGVTGELFF; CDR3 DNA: TGTGCCACCAGTGAAGGAGTGACCGGGGAGCTGTTTTTT
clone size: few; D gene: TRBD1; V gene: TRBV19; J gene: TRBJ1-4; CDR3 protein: CASDGTGTGHEKLFF; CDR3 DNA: TGTGCCAGCGATGGAACCGGGACAGGACATGAAAAACTGTTTTTT
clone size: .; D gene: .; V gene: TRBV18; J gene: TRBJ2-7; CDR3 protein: CASSPGQFILNEQYF; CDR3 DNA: TGTGCCAGCTCACCAGGGCAGTTTATTTTAAACGAGCAGTACTTC
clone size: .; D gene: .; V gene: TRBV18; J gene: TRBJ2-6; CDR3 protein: CASSPQWGAGANVLTF; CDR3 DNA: TGTGCCAGCTCACCACAATGGGGGGCTGGGGCCAACGTCCTGACTTTC
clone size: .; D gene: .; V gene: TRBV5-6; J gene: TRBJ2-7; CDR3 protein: CASGRELDSSYEQYF; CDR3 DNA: TGTGCCAGCGGGCGTGAACTGGACTCATCCTACGAGCAGTACTTC
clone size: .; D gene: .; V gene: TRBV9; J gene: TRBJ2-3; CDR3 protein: CASSKAHPTDTQYF; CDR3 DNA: TGTGCCAGCTCTAAAGCCCACCCCACAGATACGCAGTATTTT
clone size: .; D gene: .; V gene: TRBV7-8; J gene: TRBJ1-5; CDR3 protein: CASSIAGGDGNQPQHF; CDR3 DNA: TGTGCCAGCAGCATCGCGGGGGGGGACGGCAATCAGCCCCAGCATTTT
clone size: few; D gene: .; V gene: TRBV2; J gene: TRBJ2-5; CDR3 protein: CASSTTGDWRETQYF; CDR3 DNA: TGTGCCAGCAGTACGACGGGGGATTGGAGGGAGACCCAGTACTTC
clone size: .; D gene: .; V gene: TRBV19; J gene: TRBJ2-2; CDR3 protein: CASKRKKEHTGELFF; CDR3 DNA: TGTGCCAGTAAAAGGAAGAAGGAGCACACCGGGGAGCTGTTTTTT